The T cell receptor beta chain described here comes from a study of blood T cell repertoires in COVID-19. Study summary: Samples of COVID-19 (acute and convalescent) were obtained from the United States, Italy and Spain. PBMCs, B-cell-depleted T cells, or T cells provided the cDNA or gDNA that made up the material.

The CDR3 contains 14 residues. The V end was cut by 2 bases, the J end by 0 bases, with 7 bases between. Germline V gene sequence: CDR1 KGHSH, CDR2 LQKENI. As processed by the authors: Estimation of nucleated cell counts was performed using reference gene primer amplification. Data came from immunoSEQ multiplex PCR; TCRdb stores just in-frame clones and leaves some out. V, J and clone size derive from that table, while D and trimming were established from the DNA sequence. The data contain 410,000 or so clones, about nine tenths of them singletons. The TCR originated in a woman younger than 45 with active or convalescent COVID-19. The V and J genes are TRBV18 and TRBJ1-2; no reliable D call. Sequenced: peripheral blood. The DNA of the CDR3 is TGTGCCAGCTCACCATCCACGGCTAACTATGGCTACACCTTC. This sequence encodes CASSPSTANYGYTF.